The next 6 T cell receptor beta chains were all read from a single sample in a study of cytomegalovirus exposure and HLA in healthy donors. Primers: 60 Vbeta forward and 13 Jbeta reverse. Here immunoSEQ multiplex PCR was the method, and the copy in TCRdb shows in-frame clones only, minus some. The sample has about 120,000 clones, around 80% seen once. The specimen was PBMCs. The receptors originated from a woman aged 18-29 years in good health and CMV-seronegative.

In nucleotides, the CDR3 is TGTGCCAGCACCCTGCAGGGGAACACTGAAGCTTTCTTT. It yields the protein CASTLQGNTEAFF. The chain is built from TRBV6-1 and TRBJ1-1, with D perhaps matching TRBD1 (5 bases). Germline V CDR1 and CDR2: MNHNS, SASEGT. The CDR3 is 13 residues long. V was trimmed by 7 bases and J by 1 base, leaving 10 bases between them.

V gene TRBV11-2 combines with J gene TRBJ2-7, with TRBD2 matching over 13 bases. This CDR3 is built from 15 residues. Looked up from germline, CDR1 is SGHAT and CDR2 is FQNNGV. V shed 5 bases and J 3 bases; nucleotides not matched to a gene: 4. CDR3 sequence reads: CASSATSGGIYEQYF. In nucleotides, the CDR3 is TGTGCCAGCAGCGCGACTAGCGGGGGGATCTACGAGCAGTACTTC.

V and J are TRBV28 and TRBJ2-1; tentative D call: TRBD2 (7 bases). This CDR3 has 15 amino acids. The V and J ends lost 7 bases and 9 bases respectively, with 22 bases between them. CDR1 is MDHEN, CDR2 SYDVKM, per germline. CDR3: CASTLGGRIVVEQFF. The DNA for the CDR3 is TGTGCCAGCACGCTGGGGGGGCGGATTGTGGTTGAGCAGTTCTTC. Looking up the rest from reference TRBV28 and TRBJ2-1 gives the full variable domain: DVKVTQSSRYLVKRTGEKVFLECVQDMDHENMFWYRQDPGLGLRLIYFSYDVKMKEKGDIPEGYSVSREKKERFSLILESASTNQTSMYLCASTLGGRIVVEQFFGPGTRLTVL.

This clone was seen more than once but under ten times. The chain is built from TRBV10-3 and TRBJ1-1; D uncertain. The germline CDR1 and CDR2 sequences are ENHRY and SYGVKD. The CDR3 sequence is 12 residues long. V lost 6 bases and J 3 bases, leaving 8 bases between the germline ends. CDR3 in amino acids: CAIRRLDTEAFF. DNA for the CDR3: TGTGCCATCAGGAGGCTAGACACTGAAGCTTTCTTT.

This clone was observed a few times. The J gene is TRBJ2-7, the V gene TRBV2; TRBD1 matches at 8 bases. Trimming cost V 6 bases and J 6 bases; bases outside gene matches: 4. The CDR3 spans 12 residues. The V gene's germline CDR1 is SNHLY and CDR2 FYNNEI. Here the CDR3 reads CASRPDRGEQYF. The CDR3 nucleotides read TGTGCCAGCAGACCAGACAGGGGCGAGCAGTACTTC.

The chain employs TRBV4-3 and TRBJ2-3, with 12 bases matching TRBD2. CDR3 length: 16 amino acids. CDR1 and CDR2 (germline): LGHNA, YSLEER. V gave up 4 bases and J gave up 5 bases; unmatched junction bases: 7. Written as DNA, the CDR3 is TGCGCCAGCAGCCGCGTGCTAGCGGGGGGGGGAGATACGCAGTATTTT. This sequence encodes CASSRVLAGGGDTQYF.